The 14 T cell receptor beta chains in this list originate from one sample, sequenced in a study of OX40 agonist ivuxolimab in advanced cancers. Method: immunoSEQ multiplex PCR; TCRdb's copy keeps in-frame clones and lacks some. The sample has about 67,000 clones, around 87% seen once; the top ten hold 4%. Sample: CD4+ or CD8+ T cells sorted from blood, taken in a trial of the OX40 agonist ivuxolimab. The receptors originated from an adult with an advanced solid tumor such as melanoma, head and neck, liver or kidney cancer.

The rearrangement uses TRBV6-5 and TRBJ1-1; D call uncertain. This CDR3 has 16 amino acids. Germline loops: CDR1 MNHEY, CDR2 SVGAGI. V gave up 0 bases and J gave up 1 base, with 12 bases separating them. CDR3 sequence: CASSYSRPPSNTEAFF. The CDR3 DNA reads as TGTGCCAGCAGTTACTCGAGACCCCCGTCGAACACTGAAGCTTTCTTT.

This rearrangement joins TRBV28 to TRBJ1-1; D gene unclear. CDR3 length: 15 residues. Germline V gene lookup returns CDR1 MDHEN and CDR2 SYDVKM. The V end was cut by 5 bases, the J end by 6 bases, with 19 bases between. DNA for the CDR3: TGTGCCAGCAGTCCCCTTCAGGAGCTGGTCCCTGAAGCTTTCTTT. Translating gives CASSPLQELVPEAFF.

This clone was counted a few times. The rearrangement joins TRBV19 to TRBJ1-2, with D perhaps matching TRBD1 (6 bases). Trimming removed 5 bases from V and 1 base from J, with 17 bases in between. CDR3 size: 16 residues. Germline V gene sequence: CDR1 LNHDA, CDR2 SQIVND (reference sequence). The CDR3 sequence is CASSGTSRGLNYGYTF. In DNA, the CDR3 is TGTGCCAGTAGTGGTACTAGCAGGGGCCTTAACTATGGCTACACCTTC.

This chain joins TRBV14 and TRBJ1-2; 7 bases agree with TRBD1. Germline CDR1 SGHDN, CDR2 FVKESK. Germline trimming cut 0 bases from V and 7 bases from J; bases unmatched to any gene: 5. The CDR3 contains 14 residues. The CDR3 nucleotides read TGTGCCAGCAGCCAAGAAAGAAACAGGGGTGGCTACACCTTC. Protein: CASSQERNRGGYTF.

V is TRBV2 and J is TRBJ2-1; 11 bases are a match to TRBD2. CDR3 length: 15 amino acids. V lost 6 bases and J lost 8; bases outside the gene matches: 9. Germline V CDR1 and CDR2: SNHLY, FYNNEI. The CDR3 coding sequence is TGTGCCAGCAGGGAAACTAGCGGGGGATCCTATGAGCAGTTCTTC. The encoded protein is CASRETSGGSYEQFF.

This chain connects TRBV5-1 to TRBJ1-4, with a possible D match to TRBD1 (6 bases). Germline-derived CDR1 and CDR2 are SGHRS and YFSETQ. Trimming shortened V by 7 bases and J by 6 bases, and 13 bases separated the two germline ends. CDR3 length: 13 amino acids. This CDR3 is CASSRGNDEKLFF. The CDR3 DNA reads as TGCGCCAGCTCCAGGGGAAACGATGAAAAACTGTTTTTT.

The chain uses TRBV5-6 and TRBJ1-5; D is uncertain. The CDR3 consists of 15 residues. Germline loops: CDR1 SGHDT, CDR2 YYEEEE. Trimming shortened V by 3 bases and J by 1 base, and 11 bases separated the two germline ends. CDR3 loop: CASSSFSGSNQPQHF. CDR3 nucleotide sequence: TGTGCCAGCAGCTCGTTCTCCGGGAGCAATCAGCCCCAGCATTTT.

V is TRBV30 and J is TRBJ1-3; D is unclear. The CDR3 is 15 amino acids. Germline assignment: CDR1 GTSNPN and CDR2 SVGIG (reference sequence). V was shortened by 2 bases and J by 0 bases, with 11 bases between the two germline ends. The CDR3 reads CAWSISNLSGNTIYF. The CDR3 DNA reads as TGTGCCTGGAGTATTAGCAACCTCTCTGGAAACACCATATATTTT.

This clone was seen only a few times. The chain uses TRBV18 and TRBJ2-7; D possibly corresponds to TRBD1 (6 bases). The germline V and J ends were trimmed by 3 bases and 3 bases, with 9 bases remaining between them. The CDR3 runs to 13 residues. Germline CDR1 and CDR2: KGHSH and LQKENI. This CDR3 is CASSPTGNYEQYF. CDR3 sequence (DNA): TGTGCCAGCTCACCGACAGGTAACTACGAGCAGTACTTC.

This rearrangement joins TRBV6-5 to TRBJ2-3; 9 bases agree with TRBD2. Looked up from germline, CDR1 is MNHEY and CDR2 is SVGAGI. The CDR3 totals 14 residues. With V trimmed by 8 bases and J by 4 bases, 7 bases remained unmatched. The CDR3: CASGARGGSDTQYF. In DNA form, the CDR3 reads TGTGCCAGCGGTGCGCGGGGGGGTTCAGATACGCAGTATTTT.

This clone appeared a few times. The gene calls are TRBV11-2 and TRBJ2-1; 8 bases line up with TRBD2. Germline values: CDR1 SGHAT, CDR2 FQNNGV. CDR3 size: 15 residues. The V and J ends lost 3 bases and 4 bases, in that order; junction bases with no gene match: 5. DNA for the CDR3: TGTGCCAGCAGCTTTCAAGCGGGAGCATACAATGAGCAGTTCTTC. It translates to CASSFQAGAYNEQFF.

This clone was detected only once. The chain recombines TRBV11-3 with TRBJ2-5; D gene unclear. CDR1 and CDR2 from the germline V gene are SGHNT and YENEEA. Trimming cost V 5 bases and J 6 bases, with 13 bases left between them. The CDR3 covers 13 residues. CDR3 DNA: TGTGCCAGCAGCGACTCAGGAAGTAAGACCCAGTACTTC. Translated, it gives CASSDSGSKTQYF.

V usage is TRBV7-9 and J usage is TRBJ2-5; the match to TRBD1 covers 9 bases. The CDR3 runs 18 residues. J lost 2 bases, V lost 4 bases, and 14 bases had no gene match. Germline CDR1 is SEHNR and CDR2 is FQNEAQ (reference sequence). The CDR3 DNA reads TGTGCCAGCAGCTCCGGCGGGACAGGGATAGGGGGACAAGAGACCCAGTACTTC. Protein product: CASSSGGTGIGGQETQYF.

As DNA, the CDR3 is TGTGCCAGCAGTCGACAGGGGACGCGTGAAAAACTGTTTTTT. It yields the protein CASSRQGTREKLFF. The chain employs TRBV6-6 and TRBJ1-4, with 8 bases lining up with TRBD1. This CDR3 has 14 amino acids. Germline assignment: CDR1 MNHNY and CDR2 SVGAGI (reference sequence). V was pared by 5 bases and J by 7 bases, with 6 bases of the junction left unmatched.